The TCR beta chain described here comes from a study of response to subunit inactivated influenza vaccine (dated by TCRdb to the late 2010s). Context from the whole study: Deep quantitative profiling of the T cell receptor repertoire was used in the study to follow responses to a trivalent subunit inactivated influenza vaccine. The research as a whole found: The authors suggested that each seasonal influenza vaccination may recruit only a limited number of new T cells.

As to this clonotype: It has no known antigen specificity. The sample holds no much larger clone one base away, and base qualities are not on file.

Trimming removed 4 bases from V and 0 bases from J; the gene matches leave 7 bases unexplained. The germline V gene encodes CDR1 SGHNT and CDR2 YYREEE (reference sequence). The CDR3 has 15 amino acids, counting the end cysteine and phenylalanine. Only the CDR3 DNA is retained, 45 bases long and in frame from the first base. Receptors were amplified or captured by RT-PCR. Data came from an Illumina HiSeq 2500. TCRdb reprocessed the public reads (quality trimming at Q25 with fastp, clone calling with MiXCR) and kept in-frame beta chains. Identical CDR3 protein sequences are pooled into one entry, listed with their most common genes and DNA. The sample has about 540,000 distinct CDR3 sequences on record, less than 25% of them singletons. The top ten clonotypes cover under 3.5% of the sample. These data were also filed under a second study, of T cells expressing NK-cell markers. The second study also describes: 5'RACE template switching, by which a universal primer site and unique molecular identifiers were added, was used to make TCR beta cDNA libraries. About 8 donors provided sorted CD3+CD56+NKG2C+, CD3+CD56+NKG2C- and CD3+CD56-NKG2C+ T-cell subsets, whose TCR beta-chain repertoires were profiled. Of the eight sequenced donors, seven were found to be HCMV-seropositive and one was found to be HCMV-seronegative. In several experiments an anti-gammadeltaTCR antibody was added to restrict sorting to alphabetaTCR-expressing T cells. For six donors, the dominant CD3+CD56+NKG2C+ clonotypes were among the top 10 CD8+ clonotypes and accounted for roughly 1.0-8% of CD8+ T cells. Those dominant clonotypes were again the most abundant among CD3+CD56-NKG2C+ cells in a few donors, at 28.3-60.1%. Whether the expanded NKG2C-expressing T cell clones were specific for HCMV antigens remained unclear. The study sequenced eight donors, all healthy volunteers chosen at random: three men and five women. HCMV serostatus was determined by detecting HCMV-specific IgG in serum with a commercial ELISA kit. Ficoll density gradient centrifugation was used to isolate peripheral blood mononuclear cells from blood. Using Miltenyi isolation kits, CD4+ and CD8+ T cells were isolated from PBMC through magnetic immunoseparation. Priming for cDNA synthesis came from the TCR beta constant segment, and two successive PCR amplification steps followed. The libraries were sequenced on Illumina HiSeq 2000/2500, MiSeq or NextSeq, producing 2 x 150 bp reads. MIGEC was used to demultiplex reads and group the reads by UMI, and MiTCR was used to assemble and quantify clonotypes. To exclude erroneous sequences, any TCR cDNA sequence not supported by at least two reads was discarded. Downstream repertoire analysis used the tcR package, and clonotypes were matched across fractions by CDR3 nucleotide sequence plus V segment. VDJmatch was used to annotate antigen specificity against VDJdb, with one amino acid substitution in CDR3 allowed.

The material was CD4+ T cells sorted from PBMCs, obtained about 13 days after vaccination. The V and J genes are TRBV5-4 and TRBJ2-7; TRBD1 matches 7 bases in the middle. The sequence was obtained from a man aged 50 to 59 who received an inactivated influenza vaccine. Donor details come from another sample of the same person, matched by shared clones. CDR3 sequence: CASSRDRARSYEQYF. The DNA is as follows: TGTGCCAGCAGCAGAGACAGGGCACGCTCCTACGAGCAGTACTTC.